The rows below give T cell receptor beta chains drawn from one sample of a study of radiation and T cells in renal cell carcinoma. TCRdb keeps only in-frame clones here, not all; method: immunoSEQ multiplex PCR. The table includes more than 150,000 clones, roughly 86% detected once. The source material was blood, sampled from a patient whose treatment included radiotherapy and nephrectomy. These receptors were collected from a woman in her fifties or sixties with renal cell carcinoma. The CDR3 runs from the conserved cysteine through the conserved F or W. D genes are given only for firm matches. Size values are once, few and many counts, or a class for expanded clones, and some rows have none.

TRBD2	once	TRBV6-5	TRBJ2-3	TGTGCCAGCAGTTACTCCGGGACTAGGGGCTCCGATACGCAGTATTTT	CASSYSGTRGSDTQYF
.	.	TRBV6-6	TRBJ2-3	TGTGCCAGCACCTTACGGGGCGGGGACACAGATACGCAGTATTTT	CASTLRGGDTDTQYF
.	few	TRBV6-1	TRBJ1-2	TGTGCCAGCAGTGATCCGACCAGGGACTATGGCTACACCTTC	CASSDPTRDYGYTF
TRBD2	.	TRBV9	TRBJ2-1	TGTGCCAGCAGCGTAGGCGGGGGGTCGTACAATGAGCAGTTCTTC	CASSVGGGSYNEQFF
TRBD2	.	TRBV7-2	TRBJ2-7	TGTGCCAGCAGCTTAAGTGGCGGGGGTAGCTCCTACGAGCAGTACTTC	CASSLSGGGSSYEQYF
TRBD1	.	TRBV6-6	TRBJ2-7	TGTGCCAGCAGTTACTCGAGACAGGGGGCGACCTACGAGCAGTACTTC	CASSYSRQGATYEQYF
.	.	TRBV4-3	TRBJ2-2	TGCGCCAGCAGCCAAGGTGGAAGGGGCGCGACCGGGGAGCTGTTTTTT	CASSQGGRGATGELFF
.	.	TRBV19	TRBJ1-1	TGTGCCAGTAGCGTACAGGGCTTCACTGAAGCTTTCTTT	CASSVQGFTEAFF
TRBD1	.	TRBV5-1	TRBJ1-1	TGCGCCAGCAGCAAAAGGACAGGGGATGACACTGAAGCTTTCTTT	CASSKRTGDDTEAFF
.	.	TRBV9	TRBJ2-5	TGTGCCAGCAGCGAGGCCACAGGGAAAGAGACCCAGTACTTC	CASSEATGKETQYF
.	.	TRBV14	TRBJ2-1	TGTGCCAGCAGCCAAGTCTCCTACAATGAGCAGTTCTTC	CASSQVSYNEQFF
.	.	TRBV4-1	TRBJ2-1	TGCGCCAGCAGCCAAGGGGTCGGGTTATCCTACAATGAGCAGTTCTTC	CASSQGVGLSYNEQFF
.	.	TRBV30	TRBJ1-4	TGTGCCTGGAGTGTACAGGGTCGTACTAATGAAAAACTGTTTTTT	CAWSVQGRTNEKLFF
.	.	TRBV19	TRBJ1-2	TGTGCCAGTAGTATAGAGGGAAGGGGGAATGGCTACACCTTC	CASSIEGRGNGYTF
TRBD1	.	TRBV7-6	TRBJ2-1	TGTGCCAGCAGCCCGAGACAGGGGGGGGGATCCTACAATGAGCAGTTCTTC	CASSPRQGGGSYNEQFF
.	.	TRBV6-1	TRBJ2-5	TGTGCCAGCTCGGTAGTGAGGCAGACCCAGTACTTC	CASSVVRQTQYF
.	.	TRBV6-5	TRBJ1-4	TGTGCCAGCAGTGGCAGGGAAAATGAAAAACTGTTTTTT	CASSGRENEKLFF
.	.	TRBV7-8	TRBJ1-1	TGTGCCAGCAGCTCGGTTTACACTGAAGCTTTCTTT	CASSSVYTEAFF
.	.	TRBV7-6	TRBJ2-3	TGTGCCAGCAGCTTAAGTTCGGGGAATAGAGGGACAGATACGCAGTATTTT	CASSLSSGNRGTDTQYF
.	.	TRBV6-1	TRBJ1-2	TGTGCCAGCATCCGACAGGAGGGGTACTATGGCTACACCTTC	CASIRQEGYYGYTF
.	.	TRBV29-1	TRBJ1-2	TGCAGCGCCACAGCTAACTATGGCTACACCTTC	CSATANYGYTF
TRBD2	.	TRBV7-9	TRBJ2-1	TGTGCCAGCAGCTCAACTAGCGGGGTGCCCGACAATGAGCAGTTCTTC	CASSSTSGVPDNEQFF
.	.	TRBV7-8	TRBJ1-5	TGTGCCAGCAGCTTATCATCCTATAGCAATCAGCCCCAGCATTTT	CASSLSSYSNQPQHF
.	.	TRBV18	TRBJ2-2	TGTGCCAGCTCACCGGGGGCAACCGGGGAGCTGTTTTTT	CASSPGATGELFF
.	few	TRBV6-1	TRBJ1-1	TGTGCCAGCCTAGGGGGTGGGAACACTGAAGCTTTCTTT	CASLGGGNTEAFF
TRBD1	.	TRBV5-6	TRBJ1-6	TGTGCCAGCAGCCTCCGGGACAGTTATAATTCACCCCTCCACTTT	CASSLRDSYNSPLHF
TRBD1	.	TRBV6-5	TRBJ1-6	TGTGCCAGCAGGAGACAGGGGGAAGGTTCACCCCTCCACTTT	CASRRQGEGSPLHF
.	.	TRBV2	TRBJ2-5	TGTGCCAGCAGTGAAGCGGGGGAGACCCAGTACTTC	CASSEAGETQYF
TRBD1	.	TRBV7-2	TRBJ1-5	TGTGCCAGCAGTGACAGGGCGGGAGACAATCAGCCCCAGCATTTT	CASSDRAGDNQPQHF
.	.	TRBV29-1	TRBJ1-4	TGCAGCGTCAGCCCCTTCCTAGATCCGCCGGGACTGTTTTTT	CSVSPFLDPPGLFF
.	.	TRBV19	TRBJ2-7	TGTGCCAGTAGTTCTACGGGGCAAACAGAGGGCGAGCAGTACTTC	CASSSTGQTEGEQYF
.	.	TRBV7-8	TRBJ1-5	TGTGCCAGCAGCCTCCCGGGGGGATTAAATCAGCCCCAGCATTTT	CASSLPGGLNQPQHF
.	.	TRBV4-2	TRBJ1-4	TGTGCCAGCAGCCAGACAAGGGGTTTTAATGAAAAACTGTTTTTT	CASSQTRGFNEKLFF
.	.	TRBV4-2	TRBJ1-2	TGTGCCAGCAGCCAACGGGGGAGGGCGCACGGCTACACCTTC	CASSQRGRAHGYTF
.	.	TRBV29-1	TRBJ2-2	TGCAGCGTTGGGGGTCCCGGGGAGCTGTTTTTT	CSVGGPGELFF
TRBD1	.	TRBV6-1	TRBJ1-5	TGTGCCAGCAGTCCGACCAGGACAGGATCTCAGCCCCAGCATTTT	CASSPTRTGSQPQHF
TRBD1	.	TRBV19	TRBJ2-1	TGTGCCAGTAGCCGAGGACAGGGGGATTACAATGAGCAGTTCTTC	CASSRGQGDYNEQFF
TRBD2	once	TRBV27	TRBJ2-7	TGTGCCAGCAGCCTAGGGAGCGGGGGTACCTACGAGCAGTACTTC	CASSLGSGGTYEQYF
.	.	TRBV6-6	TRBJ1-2	TGTGCCAGCAGTTACTATTCGGGGGCCGACTATGGCTACACCTTC	CASSYYSGADYGYTF
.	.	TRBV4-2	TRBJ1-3	TGTGCCAGCAGCCAAGATCGAGGGGCTGGAAACACCATATATTTT	CASSQDRGAGNTIYF
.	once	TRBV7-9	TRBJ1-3	TGTGCCAGCAGCTTAAGCGGATACAGGGCGCGCCGTACTGGAAACACCATATATTTT	CASSLSGYRARRTGNTIYF
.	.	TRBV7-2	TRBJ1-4	TGTGCCAGCAGCCGGCCGGGATTTAATGAAAAACTGTTTTTT	CASSRPGFNEKLFF
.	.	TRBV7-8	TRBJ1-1	TGTGCCAGCAGTCGGACCAGGAACACTGAAGCTTTCTTT	CASSRTRNTEAFF
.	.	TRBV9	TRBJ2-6	TGTGCCAGCAAGGACCCGGGACCCCACTCTGGGGCCAACGTCCTGACTTTC	CASKDPGPHSGANVLTF
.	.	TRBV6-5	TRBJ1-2	TGTGCCAGCAGTTCCTTCGGGGTTGAGGGCAACTATGGCTACACCTTC	CASSSFGVEGNYGYTF
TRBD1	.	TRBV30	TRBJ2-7	TGTGCCTGGAGGGAACCCGGACAGGGTCGCTACGAGCAGTACTTC	CAWREPGQGRYEQYF
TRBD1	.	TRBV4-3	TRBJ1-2	TGCGCCAGCAGCCAACCGACAGGGGAAGGCTACACCTTC	CASSQPTGEGYTF
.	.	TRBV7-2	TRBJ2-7	TGTGCCAGCAGCTTACCTAGCGACTACGAGCAGTACTTC	CASSLPSDYEQYF
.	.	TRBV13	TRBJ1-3	TGTGCCAGCAGCCCCAGGGGCCGAAACACCATATATTTT	CASSPRGRNTIYF
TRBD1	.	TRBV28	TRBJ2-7	TGTGCCAGCAGTGTCCGGGACAGGGAATCCTACGAGCAGTACTTC	CASSVRDRESYEQYF
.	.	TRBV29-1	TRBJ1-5	TGCAGCGTTGGACACCCAAATCAGCCCCAGCATTTT	CSVGHPNQPQHF
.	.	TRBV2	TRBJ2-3	TGTGCCAGCAGTGGGTGGATTGAAGATACGCAGTATTTT	CASSGWIEDTQYF
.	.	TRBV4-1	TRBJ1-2	TGCGCCAGCAGCCAAGTCGCGACTATACTGGAAGATGGCTACACCTTC	CASSQVATILEDGYTF
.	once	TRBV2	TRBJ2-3	TGTGCCAGCAGTGAAGCCCCAAGAGGGTCTGGCACAGATACGCAGTATTTT	CASSEAPRGSGTDTQYF
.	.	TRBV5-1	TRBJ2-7	TGCGCCAGCAGCCCCTCTGGGGAGAGGTACGAGCAGTACTTC	CASSPSGERYEQYF